This T cell receptor beta chain was captured in a study of technical replicates of blood from a handful of donors. Only in-frame clones appear in the TCRdb table, and some are missing; sequencing was by immunoSEQ multiplex PCR. The sample shows 70,000 to 85,000 clones, around nine tenths of them seen only once. V lost 2 bases to trimming and J lost 0 bases, with 8 bases between them. Germline V gene lookup returns CDR1 SGHAT and CDR2 FQNNGV. The CDR3 runs 15 residues. The source of this sequence is a human donor in good health. V usage is TRBV11-2 and J usage is TRBJ1-3, with D unclear. The sequenced sample consisted of T cells isolated from PBMCs. CDR3 in amino acids: CASSLNRVSGNTIYF. CDR3 bases: TGTGCCAGCAGCTTAAACAGAGTCTCTGGAAACACCATATATTTT.